The 17 T cell receptor beta chains reported below all come from one sample, sequenced in a study of T cell responses to AZD1222 COVID-19 vaccine. The data were produced by immunoSEQ multiplex PCR, yet TCRdb's version contains in-frame clones alone and is incomplete. The sample consists of 50,000 to 65,000 clones, 70% to 90% of them appearing once. The sequencing used peripheral blood, collected on day 0 of AZD1222 vaccination. Source of these receptors: an adult in good health.

This clone was recorded once. The V gene is TRBV30, the J gene TRBJ1-5, with D hard to call. The V end was cut by 2 bases, the J end by 4 bases, with 9 bases between. The V gene's germline CDR1 is GTSNPN and CDR2 SVGIG (reference sequence). The CDR3 is 13 amino acids. Here the CDR3 DNA reads TGTGCCTGGAGTCTGGCGGGAAATCAGCCCCAGCATTTT. Its translation: CAWSLAGNQPQHF.

This CDR3 reads CASSYPGQTQYF. For the CDR3, the DNA is TGTGCCAGCAGTTACCCGGGACAGACCCAGTACTTC. The J gene is TRBJ2-5, the V gene TRBV6-5, with D perhaps being TRBD1 or TRBD2 (5 bases each). CDR3 length: 12 amino acids. Germline CDR1 MNHEY, CDR2 SVGAGI. The V end was cut by 2 bases, the J end by 6 bases, with 7 bases between.

The CDR3 nucleotides read TGTGCCAGCAGCTTACGCGGCCCCGCTGAAGCTTTCTTT. Its translation is CASSLRGPAEAFF. The V call is TRBV7-8, the J call TRBJ1-1; no clear D. Per the germline V gene, CDR1 is SGHVS and CDR2 is FQNEAQ. Trimming stripped 2 bases from V and 6 bases from J, with 10 bases between. The CDR3 contains 13 residues.

This sequence joins TRBV6-1 and TRBJ1-2; 10 nucleotides agree with TRBD1. V lost 2 bases and J lost 3; bases outside the gene matches: 6. Germline V gives CDR1 MNHNS, CDR2 SASEGT. This CDR3 has 16 amino acids. The CDR3 nucleotides read TGTGCCAGCAGTGAACGGGACAGGGGTTTTTACTATGGCTACACCTTC. Encoded protein: CASSERDRGFYYGYTF.

The chain has TRBV27 and TRBJ1-2; D unresolved. CDR1 and CDR2 (germline): MNHEY, SMNVEV (reference sequence). The CDR3 loop spans 13 amino acids. The V end was cut by 1 base, the J end by 3 bases, with 6 bases between. This CDR3 is CASSLYRDYGYTF. The CDR3, as DNA: TGTGCCAGCAGTTTATACAGAGACTATGGCTACACCTTC.

V and J are TRBV18 and TRBJ2-7, with D perhaps TRBD2 (6 bases). Between the trimmed V and J ends, which lost 3 bases and 3 bases, there was a span of 12 bases. CDR1 and CDR2 from the germline V gene are KGHSH and LQKENI. The CDR3 length is 14 residues. For the CDR3, the DNA is TGTGCCAGCTCACCGACCGGGGGTAGCTACGAGCAGTACTTC. This codes for CASSPTGGSYEQYF.

This clone was seen only once. The V call is TRBV2, the J call TRBJ1-2; D uncertain. The CDR3 covers 11 residues. The V gene lost 5 bases and the J gene lost 0 bases, with 1 base spanning the gap. Germline assignment: CDR1 SNHLY and CDR2 FYNNEI. The CDR3 DNA follows: TGTGCCAGCAGTCCTAACTATGGCTACACCTTC. This codes for CASSPNYGYTF.

The V and J genes are TRBV6-6 and TRBJ2-7; the D is unclear. The CDR3 loop spans 12 amino acids. The germline V and J ends were trimmed by 5 bases and 4 bases, with 9 bases remaining between them. The germline V gene has CDR1 MNHNY and CDR2 SVGAGI (reference sequence). The CDR3 is CASSRTFYEQYF. The CDR3 coding sequence is TGTGCCAGCAGTAGGACCTTTTACGAGCAGTACTTC.

J is TRBJ1-6 and V is TRBV3-1 (or the pseudogene TRBV3-2); D gene unclear. Germline CDR1 and CDR2: LGHDT and YNNKEL (reference sequence). The V gene lost 0 bases and the J gene lost 3 bases, with 9 bases spanning the gap. This CDR3 comprises 16 residues. CDR3 protein: CASSQDWTGYNSPLHF. In DNA form, the CDR3 reads TGTGCCAGCAGCCAAGATTGGACCGGCTATAATTCACCCCTCCACTTT.

The chain is built from TRBV2 and TRBJ1-1; D is ambiguous. The CDR3 is 12 amino acids. CDR1 SNHLY and CDR2 FYNNEI come from the germline V gene. V shed 3 bases and J shed 8 bases, with 10 bases lying between them. This CDR3 reads CASSEQGGEAFF. The CDR3, as DNA: TGTGCCAGCAGTGAGCAAGGAGGGGAAGCTTTCTTT.

This chain uses TRBV5-1 with TRBJ2-2; 8 positions match TRBD1. V lost 4 bases and J lost 7; bases outside the gene matches: 12. The CDR3 loop spans 16 amino acids. In germline, CDR1 is SGHRS, CDR2 YFSETQ. The CDR3 protein is CASSRLGQGADGELFF. CDR3 sequence (DNA): TGCGCCAGCAGCCGTTTAGGCCAGGGGGCGGACGGGGAGCTGTTTTTT.

The chain joins TRBV6-5 to TRBJ2-1; 9 positions agree with TRBD2. Germline V gene data show CDR1 as MNHEY and CDR2 as SVGAGI. The CDR3 totals 15 residues. With V trimmed by 6 bases and J by 7 bases, 10 bases remained unmatched. The CDR3 region has the DNA TGTGCCAGCAGCCAGCGGGGGGCCGGAGCTAATGAGCAGTTCTTC. This gives the protein CASSQRGAGANEQFF.

DNA of the CDR3: TGTGCCAGCAGTTCCCTCAGCGAATCTGAAGCTTTCTTT. This codes for CASSSLSESEAFF. V gene TRBV6-6 combines with J gene TRBJ1-1; D is ambiguous. This CDR3 has 13 residues. Germline assignment: CDR1 MNHNY and CDR2 SVGAGI (reference sequence). Trimming pared 4 bases from V and 6 bases from J, leaving 12 bases between.

This clone has more than one count but fewer than ten. The chain is built from TRBV6-5 and TRBJ2-2; the match to TRBD2 covers 7 bases. The CDR3 runs to 14 residues. The J segment lost 0 bases and the V segment lost 10 bases, leaving 5 bases of the junction unmatched. Germline CDR1 MNHEY, CDR2 SVGAGI. The CDR3 loop reads CAIRRGTNTGELFF. The CDR3 nucleotides are TGTGCCATTCGGCGGGGGACGAACACCGGGGAGCTGTTTTTT.

The chain recombines TRBV5-1 with TRBJ2-1, with 8 bases lining up with TRBD2. The germline CDR1 and CDR2 sequences are SGHRS and YFSETQ. The CDR3 has 19 amino acids. Trimming removed 6 bases from V and 3 bases from J; junction bases left unmatched: 20. The CDR3 loop reads CASNQEAGARARHYNEQFF. Written as DNA, the CDR3 is TGCGCCAGCAACCAAGAAGCGGGGGCGAGGGCGAGGCACTACAATGAGCAGTTCTTC.

The V and J genes are TRBV2 and TRBJ1-2; D not certain. With 4 bases removed from V and 0 bases from J, the gap between germline ends came to 9 bases. The germline CDR1 and CDR2 sequences are SNHLY and FYNNEI. This CDR3 contains 14 residues. This CDR3 reads CASSASATNYGYTF. The CDR3 DNA sequence: TGTGCCAGCAGTGCCTCCGCTACTAACTATGGCTACACCTTC.

In its sample, this clone was seen a few times. The CDR3 loop is CASSQGGGETQYF. In DNA, the CDR3 is TGTGCCAGCAGCCAGGGCGGAGGAGAGACCCAGTACTTC. The rearrangement links TRBV3-1 (or the pseudogene TRBV3-2) to TRBJ2-5, with D maybe TRBD2 (5 bases). The CDR3 covers 13 residues. Trimming took 3 bases from V and 4 from J, leaving 9 bases between them. The germline V gene has CDR1 LGHDT and CDR2 YNNKEL (reference sequence).